The T cell receptor (beta chain) described here comes from a study of neurological immune-mediated disorders. MiXCR was run by TCRdb on the 5' RACE reads, yielding one entry per CDR3 protein. The table lists 40,000 or so distinct CDR3 sequences, roughly 7% of them singletons. This clonotype was found many times. The V gene end was trimmed by 4 bases and the J gene end by 5 bases; junction bases not matched to a gene: 8. The CDR3 loop spans 15 amino acids. Looked up from germline, CDR1 is ENHRY and CDR2 is SYGVKD. The chain recombines TRBV10-3 with TRBJ2-7, with 10 bases fitting TRBD1. The TCR was taken from a woman between 35 and 50 years old in good health. Sequencing used PBMCs. The CDR3 spells CAISVAGTGDHEQYF. The CDR3 DNA reads as TGTGCCATCAGTGTAGCCGGGACAGGGGACCACGAGCAGTACTTC.